Following are 3 T cell receptor beta chains from one sample sequenced in a study of T cell repertoires in cytomegalovirus infection. No antigen has been identified for these receptors. TCRdb reprocessed the reads via MiXCR and lists one record per CDR3 protein. The table has approximately 770,000 distinct CDR3 sequences, about 29% seen once. The specimen was cultured CD8+ T cells from PBMCs, collected from culture after CMV antigen stimulation. Receptors were obtained from a human donor in good health (CMV status not recorded). Some clones in this sample may be carry-over from other donors' samples.

This clonotype occurred a few times. This chain joins TRBV7-9 and TRBJ2-7; D is undetermined. The length of the CDR3 is 12 residues. V lost 5 bases and J lost 5, with 10 bases in between. Germline CDR1 and CDR2: SEHNR and FQNEAQ (reference sequence). The chain's CDR3 is CASSPGPHEQYV. The DNA for the CDR3 is TGTGCCAGCAGCCCAGGACCTCACGAGCAGTACGTC.

The chain uses TRBV13 and TRBJ2-7, with D hard to call. Trimming pared 2 bases from V and 7 bases from J, leaving 12 bases between. The CDR3 covers 13 residues. Looked up from germline, CDR1 is PRHDT and CDR2 is FYEKMQ (reference sequence). The CDR3 DNA sequence: TGTGCCAGCAGCTTAAGCAGTGCGCGTGAGCAGTACGTC. This codes for CASSLSSAREQYV.

As to this clonotype: Just one base apart from a much larger clone, this may be a read error. This chain links TRBV6-1 with TRBJ1-1, with no clear D. This CDR3 comprises 13 residues. Germline V gene sequence: CDR1 MNHNS, CDR2 SASEGT. Trimming stripped 5 bases from V and 4 bases from J, with 11 bases between. CDR3 loop: CASSYSTSTEAFF. DNA for the CDR3: TGTGCCAGCAGTTACTCGACGAGCACTGAAGCTTTCTTT.